This T cell receptor (beta chain) was recovered during a study of T-cell memory formation after mild COVID-19. TCRdb processed the 5' RACE reads anew with MiXCR; each CDR3 protein has one entry. Of 450,000 to 650,000 distinct CDR3 sequences in the sample, roughly 18% are singletons; the top ten hold about 12%. CDR3 size: 17 residues. The V gene end was trimmed by 5 bases and the J gene end by 5 bases; junction bases not matched to a gene: 12. CDR1 is SEHNR, CDR2 FQNEAQ, per germline (reference sequence). Sequenced: PBMCs or a T cell subset sorted from them (not recorded which). This clonotype was obtained from an adult woman who had mild COVID-19 (a few samples of this study predate the infection). Cell type and time point are not known. This rearrangement joins TRBV7-9 to TRBJ2-5; 12 bases are a match to TRBD2. CDR3 sequence: CASSPGLAGISRETQYF. CDR3 DNA: TGTGCCAGCAGCCCTGGACTAGCGGGAATCTCCCGGGAGACCCAGTACTTC. Full variable domain (outside the CDR3, taken from reference TRBV7-9 and TRBJ2-5): DTGVSQNPRHKITKRGQNVTFRCDPISEHNRLYWYRQTLGQGPEFLTYFQNEAQLEKSRLLSDRFSAERPKGSFSTLEIQRTEQGDSAMYLCASSPGLAGISRETQYFGPGTRLLVL.